This is a list of T cell receptor beta chains from one sample in a study of metastatic and nonmetastatic thyroid tumors. MiXCR was used by TCRdb to re-call the PCR reads. This table has about 33,000 clones, over 15% appearing once. Sequenced: blood. Receptors were obtained from a female donor with papillary thyroid cancer or a benign thyroid nodule (not recorded which). Some clones in this sample may be carry-over from other donors' samples. CDR3s leave out the opening cysteine and the closing phenylalanine or tryptophan. Each record gives: V gene, D gene, CDR3 protein. D genes are given only for firm matches.

V gene: TRBV6-1; D gene: TRBD2; CDR3 protein: ASRPPPGTSINEQF
V gene: TRBV5-4; D gene: TRBD1; CDR3 protein: ASSFSLQGEPLH
V gene: TRBV4-2; D gene: -; CDR3 protein: ASIPLEQNTYTQY
V gene: TRBV4-2; D gene: TRBD1; CDR3 protein: ASSQDVGGQGYQPQH
V gene: TRBV6-2/TRBV6-3; D gene: -; CDR3 protein: ASSYSTRGPTDTQY
V gene: TRBV4-1; D gene: TRBD2; CDR3 protein: ASSQLFRGGGRIQY
V gene: TRBV9; D gene: -; CDR3 protein: ASSVGHVKNTGELF
V gene: TRBV19; D gene: TRBD2; CDR3 protein: ASSIGQTGGHTDTQY
V gene: TRBV6-2/TRBV6-3; D gene: -; CDR3 protein: ASSSYSGNEQF
V gene: TRBV20-1; D gene: TRBD1; CDR3 protein: SASDRGHFGYT
V gene: TRBV6-1; D gene: TRBD2; CDR3 protein: ASKESGSSYNEQF
V gene: TRBV5-6; D gene: -; CDR3 protein: ASSAFRDTHYNEQF
V gene: TRBV6-2/TRBV6-3; D gene: TRBD2; CDR3 protein: ASSLLGTSGRPRLSDTQY
V gene: TRBV7-2; D gene: TRBD2; CDR3 protein: ASSTSLGGVTYEQY
V gene: TRBV14; D gene: -; CDR3 protein: ASSQRNTDTQY
V gene: TRBV20-1; D gene: -; CDR3 protein: SALPGGVLVAF
V gene: TRBV6-2/TRBV6-3; D gene: -; CDR3 protein: ASSWDSYNEKL
V gene: TRBV24-1; D gene: TRBD2; CDR3 protein: ATSDGGGAETQY
V gene: TRBV6-5; D gene: -; CDR3 protein: ASSYYTEAF
V gene: TRBV19; D gene: -; CDR3 protein: ASSIGRARGYT
V gene: TRBV7-9; D gene: TRBD1; CDR3 protein: ASSLGDSNEKLF
V gene: TRBV7-3; D gene: -; CDR3 protein: ASSLGGSNTGELF
V gene: TRBV7-6; D gene: TRBD1; CDR3 protein: ASSMTGGPGYT
V gene: TRBV7-3; D gene: -; CDR3 protein: ASSPSTGELF
V gene: TRBV7-7; D gene: -; CDR3 protein: SSIFGGDGTQY
V gene: TRBV6-1; D gene: -; CDR3 protein: ASKESNTGELF
V gene: TRBV11-2; D gene: -; CDR3 protein: ASGLDSGSMKDTEAF
V gene: TRBV19; D gene: -; CDR3 protein: ASSNGFDEQY
V gene: TRBV6-1; D gene: -; CDR3 protein: ASSPPGHRDQPQH
V gene: TRBV6-1; D gene: -; CDR3 protein: ASRYAASPLYEQY
V gene: TRBV27; D gene: TRBD1; CDR3 protein: ASSVGQGNNYGYT
V gene: TRBV20-1; D gene: TRBD2; CDR3 protein: SASATSGRTGELF
V gene: TRBV19; D gene: TRBD1; CDR3 protein: ASTDTVTGVWNTEAF
V gene: TRBV28; D gene: -; CDR3 protein: ASSLLTDYGYT
V gene: TRBV3-1; D gene: TRBD2; CDR3 protein: ASSQDLAGETQY
V gene: TRBV5-6; D gene: -; CDR3 protein: ASRALEANVLT
V gene: TRBV28; D gene: -; CDR3 protein: ASDFGTEAF
V gene: TRBV5-1; D gene: -; CDR3 protein: ASSPRSSGHYEKLF
V gene: TRBV28; D gene: TRBD1; CDR3 protein: ASSLGDSQETQY
V gene: TRBV7-2; D gene: TRBD2; CDR3 protein: ASSLPLTSGSAYTQY
V gene: TRBV16; D gene: TRBD2; CDR3 protein: ASSQSIGTIYEQY
V gene: TRBV9; D gene: -; CDR3 protein: ASSVGAGAQSNEQF
V gene: TRBV20-1; D gene: -; CDR3 protein: SAIPPGGIAPQH
V gene: TRBV6-1; D gene: -; CDR3 protein: ASSRQNEQF
V gene: TRBV7-9; D gene: TRBD1; CDR3 protein: ASSQGAYGYT
V gene: TRBV28; D gene: TRBD2; CDR3 protein: ASSFLFVREGIHEQF
V gene: TRBV27; D gene: -; CDR3 protein: ASSLFLTRSYYNEQF
V gene: TRBV6-1; D gene: -; CDR3 protein: ASSRTGWPGGYT
V gene: TRBV20-1; D gene: TRBD1; CDR3 protein: SATDRENQPQH
V gene: TRBV27; D gene: TRBD2; CDR3 protein: ASSPTSGRAVQETQY
V gene: TRBV12-3/TRBV12-4; D gene: -; CDR3 protein: ASSLVGRANTGELF
V gene: TRBV5-1; D gene: TRBD1; CDR3 protein: ASNQGTGYYGYT
V gene: TRBV20-1; D gene: TRBD2; CDR3 protein: SAKVAGEHENEQF
V gene: TRBV9; D gene: -; CDR3 protein: ASSDSWRTEAF